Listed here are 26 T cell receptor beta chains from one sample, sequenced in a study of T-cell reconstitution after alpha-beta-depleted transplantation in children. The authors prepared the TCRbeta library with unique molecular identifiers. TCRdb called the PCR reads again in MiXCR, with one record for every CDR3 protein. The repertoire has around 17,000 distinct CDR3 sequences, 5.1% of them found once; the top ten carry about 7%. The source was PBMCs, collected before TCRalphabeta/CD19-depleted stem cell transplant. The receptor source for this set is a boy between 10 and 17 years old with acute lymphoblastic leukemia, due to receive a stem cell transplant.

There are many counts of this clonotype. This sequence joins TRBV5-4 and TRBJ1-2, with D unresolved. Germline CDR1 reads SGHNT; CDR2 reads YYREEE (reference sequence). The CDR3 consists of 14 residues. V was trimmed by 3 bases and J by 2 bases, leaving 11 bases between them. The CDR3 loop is CASSYLMGNYGYTF. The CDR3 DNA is TGTGCCAGCAGCTACCTTATGGGGAACTATGGCTACACCTTC.

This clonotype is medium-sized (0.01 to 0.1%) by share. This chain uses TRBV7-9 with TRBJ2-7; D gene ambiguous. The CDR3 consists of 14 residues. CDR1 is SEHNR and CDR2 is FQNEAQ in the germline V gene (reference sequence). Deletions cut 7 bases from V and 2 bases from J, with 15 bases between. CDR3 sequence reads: CASTSAVLTYEQYF. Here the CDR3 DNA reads TGTGCCAGCACTTCCGCGGTGCTTACCTACGAGCAGTACTTC. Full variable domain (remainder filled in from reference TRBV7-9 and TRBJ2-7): DTGVSQNPRHKITKRGQNVTFRCDPISEHNRLYWYRQTLGQGPEFLTYFQNEAQLEKSRLLSDRFSAERPKGSFSTLEIQRTEQGDSAMYLCASTSAVLTYEQYFGPGTRLTVT.

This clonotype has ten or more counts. The CDR3: CASSIDRRSYEQYF. The DNA of the CDR3 is TGTGCCAGCAGTATTGACAGGCGCTCCTACGAGCAGTACTTC. The V and J genes are TRBV28 and TRBJ2-7, with a tentative D call TRBD1 (6 bases). The CDR3 totals 14 residues. Trimming removed 5 bases from V and 0 bases from J, with 11 bases in between. Germline CDR1 is MDHEN and CDR2 is SYDVKM.

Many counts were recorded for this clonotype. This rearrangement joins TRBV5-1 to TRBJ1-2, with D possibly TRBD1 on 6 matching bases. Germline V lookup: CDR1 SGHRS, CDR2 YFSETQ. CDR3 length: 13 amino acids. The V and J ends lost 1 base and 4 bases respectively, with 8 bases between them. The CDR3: CASSLTGSYGYTF. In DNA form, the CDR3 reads TGCGCCAGCAGCTTGACAGGGAGCTATGGCTACACCTTC.

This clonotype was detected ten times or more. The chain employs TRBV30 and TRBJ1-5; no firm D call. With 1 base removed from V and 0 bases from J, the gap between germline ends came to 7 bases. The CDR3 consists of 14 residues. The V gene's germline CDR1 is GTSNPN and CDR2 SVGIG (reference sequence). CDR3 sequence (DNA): TGTGCCTGGAGTGGGGGTCGTAGCAATCAGCCCCAGCATTTT. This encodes CAWSGGRSNQPQHF.

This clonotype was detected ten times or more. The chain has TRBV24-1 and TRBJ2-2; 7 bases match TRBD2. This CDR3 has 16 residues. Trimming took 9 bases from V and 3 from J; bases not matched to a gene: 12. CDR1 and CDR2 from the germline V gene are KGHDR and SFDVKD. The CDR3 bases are TGTGCCACCCCTGGCGGGAGACTGCGACACACCGGGGAGCTGTTTTTT. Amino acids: CATPGGRLRHTGELFF.

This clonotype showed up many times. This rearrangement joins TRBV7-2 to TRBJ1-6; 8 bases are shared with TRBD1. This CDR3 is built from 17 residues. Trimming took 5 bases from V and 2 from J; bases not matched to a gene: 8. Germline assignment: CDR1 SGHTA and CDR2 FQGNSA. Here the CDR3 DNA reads TGTGCCAGCAGCACTCAGGGGGCGAGCGCCTATAATTCACCCCTCCACTTT. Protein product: CASSTQGASAYNSPLHF. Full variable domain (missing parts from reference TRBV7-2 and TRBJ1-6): GAGVSQSPSNKVTEKGKDVELRCDPISGHTALYWYRQSLGQGLEFLIYFQGNSAPDKSGLPSDRFSAERTGGSVSTLTIQRTQQEDSAVYLCASSTQGASAYNSPLHFGNGTRLTVT.

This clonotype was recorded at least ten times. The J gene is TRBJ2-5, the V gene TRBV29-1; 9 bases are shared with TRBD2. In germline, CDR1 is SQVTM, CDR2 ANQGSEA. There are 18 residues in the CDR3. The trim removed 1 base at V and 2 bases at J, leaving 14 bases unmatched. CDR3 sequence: CSVEVTSGPVIVQETQYF. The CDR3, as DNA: TGCAGCGTTGAAGTAACTAGCGGGCCTGTTATTGTACAAGAGACCCAGTACTTC.

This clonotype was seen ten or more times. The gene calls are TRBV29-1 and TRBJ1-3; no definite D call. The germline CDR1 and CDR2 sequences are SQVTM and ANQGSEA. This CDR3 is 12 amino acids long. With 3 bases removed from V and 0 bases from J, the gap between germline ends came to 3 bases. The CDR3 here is CSVESSGNTIYF. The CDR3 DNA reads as TGCAGCGTTGAGAGCTCTGGAAACACCATATATTTT.

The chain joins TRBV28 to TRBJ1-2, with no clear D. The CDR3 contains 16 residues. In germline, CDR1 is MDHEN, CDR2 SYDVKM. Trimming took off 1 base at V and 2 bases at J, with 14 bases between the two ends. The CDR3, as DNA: TGTGCCAGCAGTTTATTCGTTCCGAGCCCCAACTATGGCTACACCTTC. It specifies CASSLFVPSPNYGYTF.

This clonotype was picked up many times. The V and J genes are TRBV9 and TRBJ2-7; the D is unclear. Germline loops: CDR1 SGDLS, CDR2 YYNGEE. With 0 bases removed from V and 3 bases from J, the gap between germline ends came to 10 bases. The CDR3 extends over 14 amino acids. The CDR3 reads CASSVGSQVYEQYF. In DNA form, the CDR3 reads TGTGCCAGCAGCGTAGGATCCCAAGTCTACGAGCAGTACTTC.

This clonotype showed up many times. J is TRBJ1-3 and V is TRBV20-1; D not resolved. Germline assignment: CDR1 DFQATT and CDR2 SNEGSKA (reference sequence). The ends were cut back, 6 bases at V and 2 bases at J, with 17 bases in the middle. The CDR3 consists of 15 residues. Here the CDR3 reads CSAHRQMVTGNTIYF. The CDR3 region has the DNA TGCAGTGCCCATCGGCAGATGGTGACTGGAAACACCATATATTTT.

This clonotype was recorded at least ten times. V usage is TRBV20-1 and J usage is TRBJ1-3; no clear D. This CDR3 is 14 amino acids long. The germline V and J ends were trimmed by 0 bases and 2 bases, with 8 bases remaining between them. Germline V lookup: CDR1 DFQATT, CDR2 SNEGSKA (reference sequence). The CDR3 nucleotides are TGCAGTGCTAGAGATTCGGGGACTGGAAACACCATATATTTT. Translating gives CSARDSGTGNTIYF.

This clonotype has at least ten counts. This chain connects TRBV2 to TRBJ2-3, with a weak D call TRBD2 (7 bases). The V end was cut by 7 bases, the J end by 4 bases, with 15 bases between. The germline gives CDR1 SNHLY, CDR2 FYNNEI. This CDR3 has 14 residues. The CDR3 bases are TGTGCCAGCAACATCGGGGGGCCACCAGATACGCAGTATTTT. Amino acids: CASNIGGPPDTQYF.

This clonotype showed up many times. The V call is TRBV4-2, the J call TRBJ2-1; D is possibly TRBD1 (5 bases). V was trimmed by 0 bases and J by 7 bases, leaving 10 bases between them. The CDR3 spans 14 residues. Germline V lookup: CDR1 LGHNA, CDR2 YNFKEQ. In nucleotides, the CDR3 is TGTGCCAGCAGCCAAGAGCCCAGGGTGAATGAGCAGTTCTTC. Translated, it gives CASSQEPRVNEQFF.

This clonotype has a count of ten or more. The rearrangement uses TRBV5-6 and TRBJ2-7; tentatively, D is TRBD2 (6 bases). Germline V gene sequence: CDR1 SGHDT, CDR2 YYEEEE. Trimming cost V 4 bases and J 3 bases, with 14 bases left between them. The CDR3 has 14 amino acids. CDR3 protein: CASSLVSGRYEQYF. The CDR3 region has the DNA TGTGCCAGCAGCCTAGTTAGCGGCCGCTACGAGCAGTACTTC.

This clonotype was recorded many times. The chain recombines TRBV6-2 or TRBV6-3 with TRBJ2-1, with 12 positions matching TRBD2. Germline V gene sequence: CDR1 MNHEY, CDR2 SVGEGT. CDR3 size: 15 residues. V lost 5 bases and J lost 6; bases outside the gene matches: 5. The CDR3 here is CASSPTSGSGNEQFF. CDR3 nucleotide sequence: TGTGCCAGCAGTCCGACTAGCGGGAGCGGCAATGAGCAGTTCTTC.

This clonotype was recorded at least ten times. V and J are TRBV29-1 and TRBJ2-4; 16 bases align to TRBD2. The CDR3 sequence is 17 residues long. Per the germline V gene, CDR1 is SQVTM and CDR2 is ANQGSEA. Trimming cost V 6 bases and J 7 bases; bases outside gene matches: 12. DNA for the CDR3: TGCAGCGTCCTGGGACTAGCGGGAGGGCCGGGGGAGAACATTCAGTACTTC. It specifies CSVLGLAGGPGENIQYF.

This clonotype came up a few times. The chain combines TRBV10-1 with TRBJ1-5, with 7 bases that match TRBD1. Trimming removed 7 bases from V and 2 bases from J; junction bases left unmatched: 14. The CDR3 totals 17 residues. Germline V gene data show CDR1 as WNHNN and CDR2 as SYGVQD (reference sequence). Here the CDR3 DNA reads TGCGCCAGCAATGTCAGGGGGTTAAGGAGAGGCAATCAGCCCCAGCATTTT. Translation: CASNVRGLRRGNQPQHF.

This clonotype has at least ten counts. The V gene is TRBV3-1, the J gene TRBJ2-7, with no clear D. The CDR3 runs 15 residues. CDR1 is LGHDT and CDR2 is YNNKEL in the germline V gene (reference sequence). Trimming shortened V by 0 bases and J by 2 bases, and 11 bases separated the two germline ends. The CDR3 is CASSQDQGGTYEQYF. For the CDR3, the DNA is TGTGCCAGCAGCCAAGATCAAGGCGGAACCTACGAGCAGTACTTC.

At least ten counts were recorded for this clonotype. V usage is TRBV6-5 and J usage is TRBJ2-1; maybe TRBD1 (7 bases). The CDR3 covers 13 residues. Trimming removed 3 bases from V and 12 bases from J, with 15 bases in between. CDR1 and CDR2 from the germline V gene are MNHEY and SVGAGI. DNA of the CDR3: TGTGCCAGCAGTTATAGGCAGGGGGGTTGGCAGTTCTTC. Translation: CASSYRQGGWQFF.

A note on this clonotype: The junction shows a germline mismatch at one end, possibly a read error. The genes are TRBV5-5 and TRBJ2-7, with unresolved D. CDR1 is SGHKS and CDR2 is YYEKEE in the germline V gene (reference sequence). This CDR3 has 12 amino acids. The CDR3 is CAISSGPYEQYF. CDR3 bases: TGTGCCATCAGCTCTGGGCCCTACGAGCAGTACTTC.

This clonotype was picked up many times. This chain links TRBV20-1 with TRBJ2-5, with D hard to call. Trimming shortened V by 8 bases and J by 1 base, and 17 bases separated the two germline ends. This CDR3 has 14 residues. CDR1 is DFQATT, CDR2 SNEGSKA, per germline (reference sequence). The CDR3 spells CSSPIGQTQETQYF. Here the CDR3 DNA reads TGCAGTTCCCCCATCGGTCAGACCCAAGAGACCCAGTACTTC.

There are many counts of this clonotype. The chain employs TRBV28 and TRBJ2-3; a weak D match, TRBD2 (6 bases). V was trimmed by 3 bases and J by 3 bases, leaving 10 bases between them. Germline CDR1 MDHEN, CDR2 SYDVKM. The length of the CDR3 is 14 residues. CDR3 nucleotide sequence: TGTGCCAGCAGTTTCAGGAGGGTAACAGATACGCAGTATTTT. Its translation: CASSFRRVTDTQYF.

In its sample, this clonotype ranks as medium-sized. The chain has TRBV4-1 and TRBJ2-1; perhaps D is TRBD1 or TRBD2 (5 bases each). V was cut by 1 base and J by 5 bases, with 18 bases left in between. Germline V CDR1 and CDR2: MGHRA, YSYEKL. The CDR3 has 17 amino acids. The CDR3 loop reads CASSQAPGDPSHNEQFF. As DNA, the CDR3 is TGCGCCAGCAGCCAAGCCCCTGGGGACCCATCCCACAATGAGCAGTTCTTC.

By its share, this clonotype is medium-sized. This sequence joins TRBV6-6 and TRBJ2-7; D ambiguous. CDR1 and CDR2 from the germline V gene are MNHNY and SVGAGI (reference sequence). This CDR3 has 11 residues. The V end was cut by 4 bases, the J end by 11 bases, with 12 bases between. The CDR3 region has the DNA TGTGCCAGCAGTTCCTCTACTTCGAAGTACTTC. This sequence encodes CASSSSTSKYF.